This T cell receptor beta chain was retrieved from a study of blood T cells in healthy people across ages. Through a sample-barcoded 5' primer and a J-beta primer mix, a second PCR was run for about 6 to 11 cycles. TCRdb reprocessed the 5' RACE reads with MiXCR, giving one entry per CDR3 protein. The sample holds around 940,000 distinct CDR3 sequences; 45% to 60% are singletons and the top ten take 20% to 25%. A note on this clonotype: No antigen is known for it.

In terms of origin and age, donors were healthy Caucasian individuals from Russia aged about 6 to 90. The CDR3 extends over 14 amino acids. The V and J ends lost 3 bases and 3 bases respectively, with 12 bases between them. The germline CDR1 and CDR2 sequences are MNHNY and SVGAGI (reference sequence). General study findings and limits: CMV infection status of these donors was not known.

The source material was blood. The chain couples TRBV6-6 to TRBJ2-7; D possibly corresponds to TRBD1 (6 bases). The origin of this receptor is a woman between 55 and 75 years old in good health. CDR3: CASSYGTKLYEQYF. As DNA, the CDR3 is TGTGCCAGCAGTTATGGGACAAAACTCTACGAGCAGTACTTC.